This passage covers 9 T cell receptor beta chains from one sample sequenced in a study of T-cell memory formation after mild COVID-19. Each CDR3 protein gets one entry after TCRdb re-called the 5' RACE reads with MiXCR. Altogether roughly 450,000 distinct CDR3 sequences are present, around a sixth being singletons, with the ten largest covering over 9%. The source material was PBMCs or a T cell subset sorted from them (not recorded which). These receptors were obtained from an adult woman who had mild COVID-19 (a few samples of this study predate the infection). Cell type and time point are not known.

This CDR3 reads CAWSRGANGYTF. CDR3 nucleotides: TGTGCCTGGAGTCGGGGGGCTAATGGCTACACCTTC. The V and J genes are TRBV30 and TRBJ1-2, with TRBD1 as a possible D gene (6 bases). CDR1 and CDR2 (germline): GTSNPN, SVGIG (reference sequence). The CDR3 is 12 amino acids. With 2 bases removed from V and 6 bases from J, the gap between germline ends came to 10 bases.

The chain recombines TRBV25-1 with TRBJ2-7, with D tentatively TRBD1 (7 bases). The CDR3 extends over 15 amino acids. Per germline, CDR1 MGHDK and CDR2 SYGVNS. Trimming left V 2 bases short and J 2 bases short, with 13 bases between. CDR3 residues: CASSEGGQRAYEQYF. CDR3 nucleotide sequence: TGTGCCAGCAGTGAAGGGGGACAGCGGGCCTACGAGCAGTACTTC.

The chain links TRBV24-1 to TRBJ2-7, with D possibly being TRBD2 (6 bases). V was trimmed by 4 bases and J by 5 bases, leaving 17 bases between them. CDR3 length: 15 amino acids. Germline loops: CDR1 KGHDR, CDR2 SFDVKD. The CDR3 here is CATSDSGRGKDEQYF. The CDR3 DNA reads TGTGCCACCAGTGACTCCGGGAGAGGGAAAGACGAGCAGTACTTC.

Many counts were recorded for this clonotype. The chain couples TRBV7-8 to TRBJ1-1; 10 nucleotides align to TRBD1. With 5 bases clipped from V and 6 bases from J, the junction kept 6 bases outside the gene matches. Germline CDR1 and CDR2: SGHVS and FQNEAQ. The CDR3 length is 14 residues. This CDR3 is CASSQGQGRAEAFF. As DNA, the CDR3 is TGTGCCAGCAGCCAGGGACAGGGGAGGGCTGAAGCTTTCTTT.

The CDR3 here is CSARAPGQGTAANYGYTF. The CDR3 coding sequence is TGCAGTGCTAGAGCCCCGGGACAGGGGACGGCCGCTAACTATGGCTACACCTTC. This chain connects TRBV20-1 to TRBJ1-2; 10 nucleotides agree with TRBD1. The CDR3 loop spans 18 amino acids. CDR1 DFQATT and CDR2 SNEGSKA come from the germline V gene (reference sequence). Losses at the gene ends were 1 base for V and 0 bases for J; bases not matched to a gene: 11.

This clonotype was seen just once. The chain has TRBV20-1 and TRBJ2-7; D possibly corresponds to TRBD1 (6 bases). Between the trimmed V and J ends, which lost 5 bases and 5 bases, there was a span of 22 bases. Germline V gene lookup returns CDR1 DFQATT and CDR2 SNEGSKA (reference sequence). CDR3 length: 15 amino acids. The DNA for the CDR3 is TGCAGTGCTGGCGACAGGAGCCTAATAAAAAACGAGCAGTACTTC. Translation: CSAGDRSLIKNEQYF.

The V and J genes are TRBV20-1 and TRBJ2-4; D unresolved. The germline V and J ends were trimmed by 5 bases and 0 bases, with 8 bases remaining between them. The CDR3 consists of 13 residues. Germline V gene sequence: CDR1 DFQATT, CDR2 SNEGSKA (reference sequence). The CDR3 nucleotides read TGCAGTGCTCCGGTCCTAGCCAAAAACATTCAGTACTTC. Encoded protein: CSAPVLAKNIQYF.

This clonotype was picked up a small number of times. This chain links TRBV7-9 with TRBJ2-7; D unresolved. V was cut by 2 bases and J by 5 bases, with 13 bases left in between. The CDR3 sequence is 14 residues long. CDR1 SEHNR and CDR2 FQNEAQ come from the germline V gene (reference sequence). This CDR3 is CASSLRPPWDEQYF. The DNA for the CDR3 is TGTGCCAGCAGCTTACGCCCGCCCTGGGACGAGCAGTACTTC.

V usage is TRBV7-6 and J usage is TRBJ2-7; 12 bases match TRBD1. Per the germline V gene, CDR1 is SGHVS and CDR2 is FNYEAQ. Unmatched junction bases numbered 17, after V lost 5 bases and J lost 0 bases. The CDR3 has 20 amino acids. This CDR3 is CASSPWIRDRGLVISYEQYF. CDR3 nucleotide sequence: TGTGCCAGCAGCCCATGGATCCGGGACAGGGGGCTAGTTATCTCCTACGAGCAGTACTTC.